This T cell receptor (beta chain) was captured by sequencing in a study of B cell selection in AIRE deficiency. Whole-study findings and limits: About a third of healthy-donor shared Treg TCRbeta sequences appeared in patient Tconv cells. CDR3s were shorter in shared Treg sequences, reflecting few non-templated nucleotide insertions. Of over 3,500 shared Treg TCRbeta sequences, about 30% were healthy-only, just under 9.5% patient-only.

Conventional CD4 T cells were sorted as CD4+CD127+ cells. Details on this clone: As yet, its antigen is unknown. The junction shows a germline mismatch at one end, possibly a read error.

Clones were read by immunoSEQ multiplex PCR, and TCRdb kept only the in-frame ones, dropping some. The sample lists approximately 25,000 clones, over 95% occurring once. This CDR3 comprises 13 residues. Looked up from germline, CDR1 is KGHSH and CDR2 is LQKENI. This TCR was sampled from a human donor in good health. Material: CD4+CD127+ conventional T cells sorted from PBMCs. The rearrangement uses TRBV18 and TRBJ2-5, with a weak D call TRBD1 (5 bases). The CDR3 protein is CASSPTREEAQYF. In nucleotides, the CDR3 is TGTGCCAGCTCACCAACCAGGGAAGAGGCCCAGTACTTC.